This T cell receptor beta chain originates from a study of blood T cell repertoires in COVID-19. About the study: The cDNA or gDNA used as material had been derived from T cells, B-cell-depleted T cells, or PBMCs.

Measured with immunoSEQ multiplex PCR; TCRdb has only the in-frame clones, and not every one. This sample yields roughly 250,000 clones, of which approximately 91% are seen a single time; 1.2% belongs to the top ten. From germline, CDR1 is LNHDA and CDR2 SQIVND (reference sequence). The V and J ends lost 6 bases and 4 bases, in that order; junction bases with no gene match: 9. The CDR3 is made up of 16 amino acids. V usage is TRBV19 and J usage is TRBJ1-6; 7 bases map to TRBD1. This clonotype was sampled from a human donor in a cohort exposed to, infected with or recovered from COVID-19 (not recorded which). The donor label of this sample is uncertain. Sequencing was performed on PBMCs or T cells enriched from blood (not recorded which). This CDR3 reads CASSKTGTLYNSPLHF. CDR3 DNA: TGTGCCAGTAGCAAGACAGGGACCCTGTATAATTCACCCCTCCACTTT.